The 3 T cell receptor beta chains below all came from one sample that was sequenced in a study of cytomegalovirus exposure and HLA in healthy donors. Vbeta (60) and Jbeta (13) primers were used in the PCR. Some clones are missing from TCRdb's copy, which holds only in-frame ones; the method was immunoSEQ multiplex PCR. Of about 90,000 clones listed, around 77% are singletons. The sequencing input was PBMCs. The receptors shown here come from a man under 40 in good health and CMV-seronegative.

The rearrangement joins TRBV4-1 to TRBJ1-4, with 9 bases identical to TRBD1. Germline-derived CDR1 and CDR2 are MGHRA and YSYEKL. The length of the CDR3 is 16 residues. J gave up 3 bases and V 3 bases, and 5 bases lay outside the gene matches. CDR3 loop: CASSQPRDRANEKLFF. In nucleotides, the CDR3 is TGCGCCAGCAGCCAGCCCCGGGACAGGGCTAATGAAAAACTGTTTTTT.

J is TRBJ1-3 and V is TRBV7-2, with unresolved D. Between the trimmed V and J ends, which lost 3 bases and 2 bases, there was a span of 14 bases. CDR3 size: 16 residues. Germline V lookup: CDR1 SGHTA, CDR2 FQGNSA. CDR3: CASSFLLLQTGNTIYF. The CDR3 coding sequence is TGTGCCAGCAGCTTCCTCCTTCTTCAGACTGGAAACACCATATATTTT.

This clone appeared a single time. V gene TRBV5-4 combines with J gene TRBJ2-7, with 10 bases lining up with TRBD1. V was clipped by 3 bases and J by 2 bases; unmatched bases: 5. The CDR3 covers 15 residues. Germline CDR1 reads SGHNT; CDR2 reads YYREEE (reference sequence). CDR3 sequence (DNA): TGTGCCAGCAGCTCGGCCGGGACAGGGGCCTACGAGCAGTACTTC. Encoded protein: CASSSAGTGAYEQYF.